This T cell receptor beta chain is from a study of blood T cells in healthy people across ages. Whole-study findings and limits: Getting older went along with TCR beta diversity per million T cells dropping roughly linearly.

This clonotype was observed a handful of times. Its antigen remains unidentified. There are 13 residues in the CDR3. Germline CDR1 reads SGHRS; CDR2 reads YFSETQ. Losses at the gene ends were 5 bases for V and 5 bases for J; bases not matched to a gene: 6. A J-beta primer mix and a sample-barcoded 5' primer were used in a second PCR of roughly 6 to 11 cycles. TCRdb ran MiXCR on the 5' RACE reads and lists one entry per CDR3 protein. The table shows about 560,000 distinct CDR3 sequences, with about 25% occurring only once. Staff drew roughly 10 milliliters of peripheral blood from each donor. This sample was shared with a second study, whose subject was T cells of mothers and their children. That work states: Using the M1S primer, the second PCR added sample barcodes along with 2-4 random nucleotides. In each mother, TCR beta CDR3 reads exceeded 10 million; in each child, they numbered some 3 million.

This clonotype was sampled from a boy between 2 and 10 years old in good health. The specimen was blood. The chain has TRBV5-1 and TRBJ2-5, with TRBD1 identical over 7 bases. The CDR3, as DNA: TGCGCCAGCAGTTGGGACAGAGACGAGACCCAGTACTTC. The encoded protein is CASSWDRDETQYF.